This TCR beta chain derives from a study of shared clonotypes between healthy human individuals. Overall study results and limits: The donor pool, a small one, limited the genetic and exposure-history diversity represented. Among non-shared clonotypes, generation probabilities were lower than among those shared by all four donors.

CD4+ cells were split into CD45RA+ naive and CD45RA-negative memory subsets. In the sorted-subset replicate PCRs, around 0.2 ug DNA, around 30,000 T cell genomes, was used. Measured with immunoSEQ multiplex PCR; TCRdb has only the in-frame clones, and not every one. The data contain about 2,500,000 clones, approximately 94% of them seen just once; the ten biggest clones take up 0.11% to 0.15%. This CDR3 spans 16 amino acids. CDR1 and CDR2 from the germline V gene are SEHNR and FQNEAQ (reference sequence). Trimming cost V 1 base and J 0 bases; bases outside gene matches: 0. This clone was seen a handful of times. Its specificity is not known. Other DNA sequences of this sample code for an identical CDR3.

The source is a man aged 18 to 30 in good health. Sequenced: naive CD4+ T cells sorted from blood. Subset noted: CD45RA+ positively selected. The chain has TRBV7-9 and TRBJ1-3; 10 nucleotides match TRBD1. CDR3 nucleotide sequence: TGTGCCAGCAGCTTAGGGGACAGGGGCTCTGGAAACACCATATATTTT. Its protein product is CASSLGDRGSGNTIYF.